This T cell receptor beta chain was obtained from a study of shared clonotypes between healthy human individuals. The overall study: Donors, aged 18 to 49, were a couple of women and a few men.

Profiled with immunoSEQ multiplex PCR; TCRdb holds only in-frame clones, not every one. The sample includes approximately 740,000 clones, around 92% of them seen just once. Naive CD8 cells lacked CD45RO, underwent positive selection for CCR7 and left out terminally differentiated effector memory CD45RA+ cells. The CDR3 contains 16 residues. The V gene lost 5 bases and the J gene lost 1 base, with 16 bases spanning the gap. Germline lookup yields CDR1 MNHNY and CDR2 SVGAGI (reference sequence). What was sequenced was naive CD8+ T cells sorted from blood. J is TRBJ2-3 and V is TRBV6-6; D is unresolved. The clonotype originates from a man under 40 in good health. The CDR3 bases are TGTGCCAGCAGTAAAACATTAGGCGTCGGCACAGATACGCAGTATTTT. Protein product: CASSKTLGVGTDTQYF.